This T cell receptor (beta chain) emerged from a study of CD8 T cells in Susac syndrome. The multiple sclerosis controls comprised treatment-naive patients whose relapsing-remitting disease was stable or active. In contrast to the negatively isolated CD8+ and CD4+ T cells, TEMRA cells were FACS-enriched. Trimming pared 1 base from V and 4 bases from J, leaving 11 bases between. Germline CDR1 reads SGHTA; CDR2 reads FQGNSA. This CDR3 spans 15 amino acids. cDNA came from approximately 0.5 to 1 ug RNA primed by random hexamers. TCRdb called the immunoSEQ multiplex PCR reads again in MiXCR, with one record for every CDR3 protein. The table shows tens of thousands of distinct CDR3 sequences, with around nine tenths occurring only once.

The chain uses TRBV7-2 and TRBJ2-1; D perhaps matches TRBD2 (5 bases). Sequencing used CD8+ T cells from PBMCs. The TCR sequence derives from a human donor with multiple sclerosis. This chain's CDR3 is CASSLVWTVYNEQFF. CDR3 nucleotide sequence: TGTGCCAGCAGCTTAGTATGGACTGTGTACAATGAGCAGTTCTTC.